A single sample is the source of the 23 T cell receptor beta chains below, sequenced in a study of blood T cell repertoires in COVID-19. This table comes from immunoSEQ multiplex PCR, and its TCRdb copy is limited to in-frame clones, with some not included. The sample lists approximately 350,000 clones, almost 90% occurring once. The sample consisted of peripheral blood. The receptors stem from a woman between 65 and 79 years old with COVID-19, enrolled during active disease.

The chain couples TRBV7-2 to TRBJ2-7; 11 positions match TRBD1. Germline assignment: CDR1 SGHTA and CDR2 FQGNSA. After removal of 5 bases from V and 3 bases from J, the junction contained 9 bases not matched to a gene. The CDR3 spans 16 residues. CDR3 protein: CASSLVGTGGNYEQYF. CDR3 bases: TGTGCCAGCAGCCTAGTAGGGACAGGGGGAAACTACGAGCAGTACTTC.

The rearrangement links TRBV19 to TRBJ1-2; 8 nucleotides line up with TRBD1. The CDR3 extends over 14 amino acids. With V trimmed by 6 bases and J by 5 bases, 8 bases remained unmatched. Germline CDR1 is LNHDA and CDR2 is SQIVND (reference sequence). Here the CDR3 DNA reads TGTGCCAGTAGATACGACAGGGGAATGTATGGCTACACCTTC. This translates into CASRYDRGMYGYTF.

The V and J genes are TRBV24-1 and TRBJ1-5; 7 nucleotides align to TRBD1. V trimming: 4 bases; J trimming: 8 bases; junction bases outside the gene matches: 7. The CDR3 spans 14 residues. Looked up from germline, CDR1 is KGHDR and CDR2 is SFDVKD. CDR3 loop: CATSDRQGGEPQHF. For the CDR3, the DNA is TGTGCCACCAGTGACAGACAGGGCGGAGAGCCCCAGCATTTT.

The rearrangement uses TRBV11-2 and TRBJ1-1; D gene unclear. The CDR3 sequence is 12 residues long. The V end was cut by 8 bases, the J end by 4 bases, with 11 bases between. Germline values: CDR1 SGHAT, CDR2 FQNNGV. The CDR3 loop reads CASALSGTEAFF. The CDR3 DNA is TGTGCCAGCGCACTTTCGGGCACTGAAGCTTTCTTT.

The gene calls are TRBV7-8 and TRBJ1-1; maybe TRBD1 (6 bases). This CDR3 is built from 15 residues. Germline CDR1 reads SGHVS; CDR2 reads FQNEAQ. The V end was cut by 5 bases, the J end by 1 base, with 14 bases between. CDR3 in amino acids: CASSPPGTSNTEAFF. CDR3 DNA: TGTGCCAGCAGCCCTCCCGGGACATCGAACACTGAAGCTTTCTTT.

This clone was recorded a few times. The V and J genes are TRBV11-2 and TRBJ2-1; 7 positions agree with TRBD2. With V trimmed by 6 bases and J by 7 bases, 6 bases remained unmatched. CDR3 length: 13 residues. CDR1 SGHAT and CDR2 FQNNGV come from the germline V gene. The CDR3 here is CASSPGLQNEQFF. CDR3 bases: TGTGCCAGCAGTCCGGGACTACAGAATGAGCAGTTCTTC.

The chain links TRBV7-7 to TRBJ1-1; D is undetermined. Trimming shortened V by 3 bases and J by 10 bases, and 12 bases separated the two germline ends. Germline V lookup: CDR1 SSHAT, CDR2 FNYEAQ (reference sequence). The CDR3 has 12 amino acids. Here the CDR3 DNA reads TGTGCCAGCAGCTTTTTTCTTCAGCGAGCTTTCTTT. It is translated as CASSFFLQRAFF.

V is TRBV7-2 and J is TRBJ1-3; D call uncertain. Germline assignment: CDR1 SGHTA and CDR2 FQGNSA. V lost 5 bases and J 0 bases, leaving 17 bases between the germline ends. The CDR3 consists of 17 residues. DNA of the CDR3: TGTGCCAGCAGCAAAAATGTGCTGGGGAGCTCTGGAAACACCATATATTTT. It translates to CASSKNVLGSSGNTIYF.

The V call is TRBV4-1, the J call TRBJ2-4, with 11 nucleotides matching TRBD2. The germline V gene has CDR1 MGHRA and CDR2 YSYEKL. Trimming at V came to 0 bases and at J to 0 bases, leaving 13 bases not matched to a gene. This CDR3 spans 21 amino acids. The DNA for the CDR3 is TGCGCCAGCAGCCAAGATAGGGGGCTAGCGGGGGGTTCACTAGCCAAAAACATTCAGTACTTC. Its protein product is CASSQDRGLAGGSLAKNIQYF.

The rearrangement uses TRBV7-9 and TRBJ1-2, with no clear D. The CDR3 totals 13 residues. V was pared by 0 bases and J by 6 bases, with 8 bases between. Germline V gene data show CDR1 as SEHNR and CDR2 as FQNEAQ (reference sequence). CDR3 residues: CASSLASGDGYTF. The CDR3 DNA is TGTGCCAGCAGCTTAGCGTCCGGGGATGGCTACACCTTC.

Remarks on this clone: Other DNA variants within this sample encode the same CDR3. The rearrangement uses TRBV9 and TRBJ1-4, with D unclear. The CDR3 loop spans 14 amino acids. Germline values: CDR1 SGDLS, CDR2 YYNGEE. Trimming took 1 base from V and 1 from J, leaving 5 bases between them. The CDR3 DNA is TGTGCCAGCAGCGTATCCGGAACTAATGAAAAACTGTTTTTT. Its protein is CASSVSGTNEKLFF.

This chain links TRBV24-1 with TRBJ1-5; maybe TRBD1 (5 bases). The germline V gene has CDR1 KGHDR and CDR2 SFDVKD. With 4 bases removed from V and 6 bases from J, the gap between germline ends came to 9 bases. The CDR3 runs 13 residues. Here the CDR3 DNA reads TGTGCCACCAGTGACTCTCAGGGTCAGCCCCAGCATTTT. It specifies CATSDSQGQPQHF.

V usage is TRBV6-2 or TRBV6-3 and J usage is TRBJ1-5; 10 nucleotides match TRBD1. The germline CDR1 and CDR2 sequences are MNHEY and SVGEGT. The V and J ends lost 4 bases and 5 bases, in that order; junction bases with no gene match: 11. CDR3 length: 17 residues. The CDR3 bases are TGTGCCAGCAGTTCCGGCGGGACAGGGGTGGGAGATCAGCCCCAGCATTTT. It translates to CASSSGGTGVGDQPQHF.

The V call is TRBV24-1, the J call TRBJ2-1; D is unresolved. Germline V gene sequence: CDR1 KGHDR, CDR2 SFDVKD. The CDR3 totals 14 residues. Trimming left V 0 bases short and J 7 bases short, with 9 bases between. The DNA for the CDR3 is TGTGCCACCAGTGATTTGGATCGAGAAAATGAGCAGTTCTTC. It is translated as CATSDLDRENEQFF.

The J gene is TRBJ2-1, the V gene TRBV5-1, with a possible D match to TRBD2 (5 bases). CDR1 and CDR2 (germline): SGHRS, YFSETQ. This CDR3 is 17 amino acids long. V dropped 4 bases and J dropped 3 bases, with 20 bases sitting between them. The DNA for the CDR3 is TGCGCCAGCAGCCCTGGAGGCGGAATACCCTTCTACAATGAGCAGTTCTTC. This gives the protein CASSPGGGIPFYNEQFF. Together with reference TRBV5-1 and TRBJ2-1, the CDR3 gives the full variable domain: KAGVTQTPRYLIKTRGQQVTLSCSPISGHRSVSWYQQTPGQGLQFLFEYFSETQRNKGNFPGRFSGRQFSNSRSEMNVSTLELGDSALYLCASSPGGGIPFYNEQFFGPGTRLTVL.

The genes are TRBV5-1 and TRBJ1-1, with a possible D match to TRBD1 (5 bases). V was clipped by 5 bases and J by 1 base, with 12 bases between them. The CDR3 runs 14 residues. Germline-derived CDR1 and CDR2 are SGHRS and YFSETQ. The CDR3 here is CASRFLQENTEAFF. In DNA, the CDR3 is TGCGCCAGCAGGTTTTTACAGGAGAACACTGAAGCTTTCTTT.

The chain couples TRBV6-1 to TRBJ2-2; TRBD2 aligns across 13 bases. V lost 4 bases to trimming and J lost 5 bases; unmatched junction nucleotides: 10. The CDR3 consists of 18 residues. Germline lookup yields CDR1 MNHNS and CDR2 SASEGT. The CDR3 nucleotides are TGTGCCAGCAGTGGTCGACTAGCGGGGGGTCCAACGACCGGGGAGCTGTTTTTT. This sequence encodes CASSGRLAGGPTTGELFF.

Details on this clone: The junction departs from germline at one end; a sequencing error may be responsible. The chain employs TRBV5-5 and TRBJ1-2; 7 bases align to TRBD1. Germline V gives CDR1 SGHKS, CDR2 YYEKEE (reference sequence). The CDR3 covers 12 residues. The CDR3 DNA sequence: TGTGCCAGCATCGAGACAGGGCCCTCCCTTGACTTC. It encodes CASIETGPSLDF.

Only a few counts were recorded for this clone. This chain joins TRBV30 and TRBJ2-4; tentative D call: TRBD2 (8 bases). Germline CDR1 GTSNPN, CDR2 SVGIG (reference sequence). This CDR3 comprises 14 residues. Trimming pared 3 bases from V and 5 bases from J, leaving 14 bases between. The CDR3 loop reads CAWSRGGTENIQYF. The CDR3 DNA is TGTGCCTGGAGCCGCGGGGGGACAGAAAACATTCAGTACTTC.

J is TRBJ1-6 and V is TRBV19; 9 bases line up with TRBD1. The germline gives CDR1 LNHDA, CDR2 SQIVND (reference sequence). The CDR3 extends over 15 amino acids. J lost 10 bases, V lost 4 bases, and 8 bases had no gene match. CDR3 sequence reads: CASSTGQGRVSPLHF. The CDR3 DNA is TGTGCCAGTAGTACAGGACAGGGGCGGGTGTCACCCCTCCACTTT.

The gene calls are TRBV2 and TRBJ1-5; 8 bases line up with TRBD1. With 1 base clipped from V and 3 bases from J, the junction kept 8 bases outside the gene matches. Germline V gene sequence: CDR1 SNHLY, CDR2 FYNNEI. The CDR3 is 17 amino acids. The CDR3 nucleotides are TGTGCCAGCAGTGAAGGTAGGACAGGGAGGAACAATCAGCCCCAGCATTTT. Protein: CASSEGRTGRNNQPQHF.

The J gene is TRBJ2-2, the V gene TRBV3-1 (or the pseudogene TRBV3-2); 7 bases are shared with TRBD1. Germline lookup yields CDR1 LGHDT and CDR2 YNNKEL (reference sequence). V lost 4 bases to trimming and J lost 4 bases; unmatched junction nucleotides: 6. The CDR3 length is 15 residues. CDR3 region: CASSPWTGLTGELFF. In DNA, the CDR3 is TGTGCCAGCAGCCCCTGGACAGGCCTCACCGGGGAGCTGTTTTTT.

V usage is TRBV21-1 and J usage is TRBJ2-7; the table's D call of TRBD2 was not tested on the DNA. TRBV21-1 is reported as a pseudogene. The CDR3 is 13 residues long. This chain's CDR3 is CASSKLPVYEQYF. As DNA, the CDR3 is TGTGCCAGCAGCAAACTACCCGTCTACGAGCAGTACTTC.